The 32 T cell receptor beta chains reported below all come from one sample, sequenced in a study of CD8 T cell repertoires and HIV-1 epitope variants. Profiling relied on immunoSEQ multiplex PCR, and the TCRdb table lists in-frame clones only, not all of them. The data hold around 6,000 clones, with about two thirds observed a single time. These TCRs are of unknown antigen specificity. The specimen sequenced was cultured CD8+ T cells derived from PBMCs. Receptor source: a male donor with HIV.

The genes are TRBV29-1 and TRBJ2-2; no clear D. There are 13 residues in the CDR3. The V gene lost 6 bases and the J gene lost 5 bases, with 13 bases spanning the gap. Germline V gene lookup returns CDR1 SQVTM and CDR2 ANQGSEA. Here the CDR3 reads CSVRNGNTGELFF. CDR3 nucleotides: TGCAGCGTCCGGAATGGGAATACCGGGGAGCTGTTTTTT.

The chain employs TRBV11-2 and TRBJ2-7, with a weak D call TRBD2 (5 bases). The germline CDR1 and CDR2 sequences are SGHAT and FQNNGV. This CDR3 is built from 15 residues. V lost 5 bases and J 0 bases, leaving 14 bases between the germline ends. The CDR3 coding sequence is TGTGCCAGCAGCAGTGAGATAGGGAGCTCCTACGAGCAGTACTTC. Amino acid sequence: CASSSEIGSSYEQYF. Complete variable domain (other parts from reference TRBV11-2 and TRBJ2-7): EAGVAQSPRYKIIEKRQSVAFWCNPISGHATLYWYQQILGQGPKLLIQFQNNGVVDDSQLPKDRFSAERLKGVDSTLKIQPAKLEDSAVYLCASSSEIGSSYEQYFGPGTRLTVT.

The chain joins TRBV28 to TRBJ2-7, with TRBD2 matching 11 bases. Per the germline V gene, CDR1 is MDHEN and CDR2 is SYDVKM. This CDR3 region has 15 residues. V was clipped by 7 bases and J by 2 bases; unmatched bases: 7. This chain's CDR3 is CASTEGLAGTYEQYF. Written as DNA, the CDR3 is TGTGCCAGCACCGAAGGACTAGCGGGTACCTACGAGCAGTACTTC.

This clone turned up a few times. The chain couples TRBV10-3 to TRBJ2-7; maybe TRBD2 (5 bases). The CDR3 extends over 14 amino acids. The V gene's germline CDR1 is ENHRY and CDR2 SYGVKD. V lost 4 bases and J lost 2, with 12 bases in between. CDR3 nucleotides: TGTGCCATCAGTGGGGTCGGGAATACCTACGAGCAGTACTTC. As protein: CAISGVGNTYEQYF.

This clone has only a few counts. The chain employs TRBV4-2 and TRBJ2-7; 11 bases agree with TRBD2. Germline values: CDR1 LGHNA, CDR2 YNFKEQ. This CDR3 comprises 14 residues. J was trimmed by 9 bases and V by 0 bases; bases with no gene match: 4. The CDR3 DNA follows: TGTGCCAGCAGCCAAGACCTAGCGGGAGGCTCGCAGTACTTC. This translates into CASSQDLAGGSQYF.

The chain is built from TRBV5-6 and TRBJ1-1; D is possibly TRBD1 (5 bases). The germline V gene encodes CDR1 SGHDT and CDR2 YYEEEE. Trimming cost V 4 bases and J 5 bases, with 15 bases left between them. CDR3 length: 14 residues. The CDR3 DNA reads TGTGCCAGCAGCCCGACTCCTCGGGGGACTGAAGCTTTCTTT. It yields the protein CASSPTPRGTEAFF. Filled out from reference TRBV5-6 and TRBJ1-1, the complete variable domain reads DAGVTQSPTHLIKTRGQQVTLRCSPKSGHDTVSWYQQALGQGPQFIFQYYEEEERQRGNFPDRFSGHQFPNYSSELNVNALLLGDSALYLCASSPTPRGTEAFFGQGTRLTVV.

V and J are TRBV10-3 and TRBJ1-1, with D possibly being TRBD1 (5 bases). Germline V CDR1 and CDR2: ENHRY, SYGVKD. Trimming left V 2 bases short and J 8 bases short, with 12 bases between. CDR3 length: 13 amino acids. CDR3 DNA: TGTGCCATCAGTGAGGGAGGGACCGCCGAAGCTTTCTTT. The encoded protein is CAISEGGTAEAFF.

This chain joins TRBV27 and TRBJ2-3, with TRBD2 matching 10 bases. V gave up 7 bases and J gave up 0 bases; unmatched junction bases: 13. The germline V gene encodes CDR1 MNHEY and CDR2 SMNVEV (reference sequence). The length of the CDR3 is 18 residues. CDR3 residues: CASTPTTTSGRSTDTQYF. The DNA for the CDR3 is TGTGCCAGCACCCCGACCACGACTAGCGGGCGTAGCACAGATACGCAGTATTTT.

The chain recombines TRBV4-3 with TRBJ2-2; D remains unclear. Between the trimmed V and J ends, which lost 0 bases and 3 bases, there was a span of 8 bases. The germline CDR1 and CDR2 sequences are LGHNA and YSLEER. The CDR3 totals 15 residues. CDR3 nucleotides: TGCGCCAGCAGCCAAGAGGGTGGAGACACCGGGGAGCTGTTTTTT. Its protein product is CASSQEGGDTGELFF.

This chain joins TRBV5-8 and TRBJ2-7; no clear D gene. Germline lookup yields CDR1 SGHTS and CDR2 YDEGEE. The CDR3 extends over 11 amino acids. Trimming removed 3 bases at V and 7 bases at J, with 8 bases between. DNA of the CDR3: TGTGCCAGCAGCTCGTATTGGGAGCAGTACTTC. This codes for CASSSYWEQYF.

The V call is TRBV28, the J call TRBJ1-2; weak D call: TRBD1 (6 bases). The V end was cut by 5 bases, the J end by 7 bases, with 17 bases between. Looked up from germline, CDR1 is MDHEN and CDR2 is SYDVKM. This CDR3 is built from 14 residues. The CDR3: CASSGGDRGLGYTF. The CDR3, as DNA: TGTGCCAGCAGTGGAGGGGATCGGGGGCTTGGCTACACCTTC.

This clone was detected only once. V is TRBV19 and J is TRBJ2-3; tentatively, D is TRBD1 or TRBD2 (5 bases each). From germline, CDR1 is LNHDA and CDR2 SQIVND (reference sequence). The germline V and J ends were trimmed by 3 bases and 6 bases, with 16 bases remaining between them. The CDR3 totals 15 residues. The CDR3 DNA follows: TGTGCCAGTAGTATCGGACCTGCCGAGGGGGATACGCAGTATTTT. Residues: CASSIGPAEGDTQYF.

The V and J genes are TRBV28 and TRBJ2-3, with 8 bases aligning to TRBD1. This CDR3 contains 17 residues. Losses at the gene ends were 1 base for V and 4 bases for J; bases not matched to a gene: 10. Germline V lookup: CDR1 MDHEN, CDR2 SYDVKM. The CDR3 bases are TGTGCCAGCAGTTTATTTGCAGGGGGCGAGCTTGCAGATACGCAGTATTTT. It is translated as CASSLFAGGELADTQYF.

The chain joins TRBV12-5 to TRBJ2-2; D not resolved. The CDR3 sequence is 12 residues long. Looked up from germline, CDR1 is LGHNT and CDR2 is FRNRAP. V gave up 6 bases and J gave up 1 base, with 3 bases separating them. The CDR3 is CASGQNTGELFF. The CDR3 DNA sequence: TGTGCTAGTGGCCAGAACACCGGGGAGCTGTTTTTT.

V is TRBV5-1 and J is TRBJ1-5; perhaps TRBD1 as D (5 bases). The germline V and J ends were trimmed by 0 bases and 2 bases, with 6 bases remaining between them. CDR1 and CDR2 from the germline V gene are SGHRS and YFSETQ. CDR3 size: 14 residues. This CDR3 is CASSLEGGNQPQHF. CDR3 bases: TGCGCCAGCAGCTTGGAAGGGGGCAATCAGCCCCAGCATTTT.

This clone turned up a few times. V usage is TRBV4-3 and J usage is TRBJ1-6; 9 bases line up with TRBD1. This CDR3 is built from 15 residues. The germline gives CDR1 LGHNA, CDR2 YSLEER. Germline trimming cut 4 bases from V and 5 bases from J; bases unmatched to any gene: 3. The CDR3 DNA reads TGCGCCAGCAGCCCCGGGACAGGGAATAATTCACCCCTCCACTTT. It codes for CASSPGTGNNSPLHF.

V and J are TRBV6-5 and TRBJ2-7; no firm D call. Germline V gene lookup returns CDR1 MNHEY and CDR2 SVGAGI. The CDR3 is 14 amino acids. Trimming took off 5 bases at V and 2 bases at J, with 13 bases between the two ends. The CDR3 sequence: CASSEGAGPYEQYF. Written as DNA, the CDR3 is TGTGCCAGCAGTGAAGGAGCAGGTCCCTACGAGCAGTACTTC.

The chain has TRBV6-5 and TRBJ2-7; TRBD2 might be the D (6 bases). The germline gives CDR1 MNHEY, CDR2 SVGAGI. The V end was cut by 5 bases, the J end by 0 bases, with 11 bases between. This CDR3 contains 14 residues. In nucleotides, the CDR3 is TGTGCCAGCAGTCCTCTAGCGTACTCCTACGAGCAGTACTTC. It translates to CASSPLAYSYEQYF.

This clone has only a few counts. Other DNA sequences from this sample encode an identical CDR3 as well. The rearrangement joins TRBV10-3 to TRBJ1-1; unclear D gene. Per germline, CDR1 ENHRY and CDR2 SYGVKD. The CDR3 runs to 12 residues. V dropped 2 bases and J dropped 5 bases, with 6 bases sitting between them. The CDR3 region has the DNA TGTGCCATCAGTGAGGGGGATACTGAAGCTTTCTTT. This translates into CAISEGDTEAFF.

The CDR3 region has the DNA TGTGCCAGCAGGGTCGGGAGCACTGAAGCTTTCTTT. This sequence encodes CASRVGSTEAFF. The chain joins TRBV28 to TRBJ1-1; D is unresolved. The CDR3 runs to 12 residues. Germline loops: CDR1 MDHEN, CDR2 SYDVKM. V was cut by 6 bases and J by 4 bases, with 9 bases left in between.

This clone was picked up one time. V and J are TRBV18 and TRBJ2-1; D not certain. The CDR3 runs to 14 residues. Germline V lookup: CDR1 KGHSH, CDR2 LQKENI. V gave up 3 bases and J gave up 3 bases, with 9 bases separating them. CDR3 region: CASSPETNYNEQFF. The CDR3 region has the DNA TGTGCCAGCTCACCCGAGACAAACTACAATGAGCAGTTCTTC.

This clone has more than one count but fewer than ten. J is TRBJ1-1 and V is TRBV10-3; D gene ambiguous. Germline CDR1 and CDR2: ENHRY and SYGVKD. The CDR3 extends over 13 amino acids. V was pared by 7 bases and J by 2 bases, with 11 bases between. The CDR3 DNA is TGTGCCATCACTTTGGACGGAAACACTGAAGCTTTCTTT. It translates to CAITLDGNTEAFF.

This chain uses TRBV27 with TRBJ2-1; a weak D match, TRBD2 (6 bases). With 1 base removed from V and 0 bases from J, the gap between germline ends came to 10 bases. Germline values: CDR1 MNHEY, CDR2 SMNVEV (reference sequence). The CDR3 runs to 16 residues. The CDR3 loop is CASSLYAGSSYNEQFF. CDR3 sequence (DNA): TGTGCCAGCAGTTTATATGCGGGAAGCTCCTACAATGAGCAGTTCTTC.

The chain joins TRBV7-9 to TRBJ2-1; 10 positions match TRBD2. Germline V gene sequence: CDR1 SEHNR, CDR2 FQNEAQ (reference sequence). This CDR3 is 17 amino acids long. Trimming cost V 5 bases and J 6 bases; bases outside gene matches: 13. The CDR3 nucleotides read TGTGCCAGCAGCCCAGCTGGACAGCGGGGGGGCCGCAATGAGCAGTTCTTC. Encoded protein: CASSPAGQRGGRNEQFF.

This clone was detected only a few times. This chain connects TRBV6-1 to TRBJ2-7; maybe TRBD2 (7 bases). V was cut by 4 bases and J by 4 bases, with 23 bases left in between. The CDR3 runs 17 residues. The V gene's germline CDR1 is MNHNS and CDR2 SASEGT. CDR3: CASSGTLGAGEGYEQYF. The CDR3 nucleotides read TGTGCCAGCAGTGGTACCCTTGGGGCAGGGGAGGGGTACGAGCAGTACTTC.

V and J are TRBV10-3 and TRBJ2-1; possible D gene TRBD2, 5 bases. The CDR3 spans 16 residues. V lost 4 bases to trimming and J lost 3 bases, with 16 bases between them. Germline V gene lookup returns CDR1 ENHRY and CDR2 SYGVKD. The CDR3 DNA reads as TGTGCCATCAGTGTAGTTGCCCCCGGGGACTACAATGAGCAGTTCTTC. Encoded protein: CAISVVAPGDYNEQFF.

This chain uses TRBV7-3 with TRBJ2-3; 11 positions agree with TRBD2. Unmatched junction bases numbered 4, after V lost 4 bases and J lost 4 bases. The germline CDR1 and CDR2 sequences are SGHTA and FQGTGA. CDR3 length: 15 residues. The CDR3 DNA reads TGTGCCAGCAGCTCACTAGCGGGGGCCCCAGATACGCAGTATTTT. It translates to CASSSLAGAPDTQYF.

The chain has TRBV4-3 and TRBJ2-2; no definite D call. This CDR3 is 14 amino acids long. V lost 0 bases and J 1 base, leaving 3 bases between the germline ends. The germline CDR1 and CDR2 sequences are LGHNA and YSLEER. The chain's CDR3 is CASSQDGNTGELFF. The CDR3 DNA reads TGCGCCAGCAGCCAAGATGGGAACACCGGGGAGCTGTTTTTT.

The V and J genes are TRBV7-6 and TRBJ1-4; 10 positions match TRBD1. V was pared by 4 bases and J by 4 bases, with 6 bases of the junction left unmatched. There are 16 residues in the CDR3. Germline V gives CDR1 SGHVS, CDR2 FNYEAQ. The DNA of the CDR3 is TGTGCCAGCAGCTCCCGGACAGGGGGGATTAATGAAAAACTGTTTTTT. It specifies CASSSRTGGINEKLFF.

Points on this clone: The sample contains more than one DNA sequence encoding this CDR3. The chain uses TRBV29-1 and TRBJ1-1; no definite D call. Deletions cut 3 bases from V and 6 bases from J, with 17 bases between. CDR1 is SQVTM and CDR2 is ANQGSEA in the germline V gene. CDR3 size: 14 residues. The CDR3: CSVEVSLAGAEAFF. As DNA, the CDR3 is TGCAGCGTTGAGGTTTCTCTGGCTGGAGCTGAAGCTTTCTTT.

This clone was recorded only once. The chain carries TRBV6-6 and TRBJ1-2; D is unresolved. The CDR3 extends over 13 amino acids. The V end was cut by 4 bases, the J end by 3 bases, with 9 bases between. Germline assignment: CDR1 MNHNY and CDR2 SVGAGI (reference sequence). In nucleotides, the CDR3 is TGTGCCAGCAGTTCCCCTCTAGACTATGGCTACACCTTC. Protein: CASSSPLDYGYTF.

This chain connects TRBV7-9 to TRBJ1-6, with a tentative D call TRBD1 (5 bases). The CDR3 extends over 14 amino acids. Germline V gene lookup returns CDR1 SEHNR and CDR2 FQNEAQ (reference sequence). V was cut by 6 bases and J by 0 bases, with 6 bases left in between. The CDR3 DNA follows: TGTGCCAGCAGTGGGGGCTCCTATAATTCACCCCTCCACTTT. This gives the protein CASSGGSYNSPLHF.